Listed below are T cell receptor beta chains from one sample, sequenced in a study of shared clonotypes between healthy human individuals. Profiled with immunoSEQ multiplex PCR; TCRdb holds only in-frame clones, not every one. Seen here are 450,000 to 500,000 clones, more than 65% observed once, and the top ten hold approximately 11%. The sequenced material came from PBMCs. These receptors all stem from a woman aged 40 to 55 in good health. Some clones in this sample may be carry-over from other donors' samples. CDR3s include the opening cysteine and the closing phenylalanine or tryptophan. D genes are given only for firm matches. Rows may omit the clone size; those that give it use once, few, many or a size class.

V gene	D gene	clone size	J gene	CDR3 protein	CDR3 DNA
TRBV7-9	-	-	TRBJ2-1	CASSLQDTNNEQFF	TGTGCCAGCAGCTTACAGGACACCAACAATGAGCAGTTCTTC
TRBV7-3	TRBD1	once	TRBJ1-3	CASSLSGTGAHWNTIYF	TGTGCCAGCAGCTTAAGCGGGACAGGGGCCCACTGGAACACCATATATTTT
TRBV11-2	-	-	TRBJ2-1	CASSLGGDNEQFF	TGTGCCAGCAGCTTAGGGGGGGACAATGAGCAGTTCTTC
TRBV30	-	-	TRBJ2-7	CAWEVGGYEQYF	TGTGCCTGGGAAGTAGGGGGCTACGAGCAGTACTTC
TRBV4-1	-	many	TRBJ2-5	CASSQRIEETQYF	TGCGCCAGCAGCCAAAGAATAGAAGAGACCCAGTACTTC
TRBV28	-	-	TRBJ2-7	CASSLDRQYF	TGTGCCAGCAGTTTAGATCGGCAGTACTTC
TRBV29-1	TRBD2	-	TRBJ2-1	CSVGAGGPNEQFF	TGCAGCGTTGGAGCGGGAGGGCCCAATGAGCAGTTCTTC
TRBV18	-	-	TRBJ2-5	CASSPPGETQYF	TGTGCCAGCTCACCCCCTGGAGAGACCCAGTACTTC
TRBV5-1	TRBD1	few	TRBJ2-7	CASSPNPGGSSEQYF	TGCGCCAGCAGCCCTAACCCAGGGGGCTCCTCCGAGCAGTACTTC
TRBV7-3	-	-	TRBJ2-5	CASSLRGTLRETQYF	TGTGCCAGCAGCTTAAGGGGAACCCTAAGGGAGACCCAGTACTTC
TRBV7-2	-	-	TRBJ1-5	CASSLEVQGYQPQHF	TGTGCCAGCAGCTTAGAAGTGCAGGGATATCAGCCCCAGCATTTT
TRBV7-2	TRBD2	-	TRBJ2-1	CASRTGTSPEQFF	TGTGCCAGCAGGACCGGGACTAGCCCTGAGCAGTTCTTC
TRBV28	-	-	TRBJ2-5	CASSFVGRETQYF	TGTGCCAGCAGTTTTGTGGGGCGAGAGACCCAGTACTTC
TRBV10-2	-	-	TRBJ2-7	CASSERSEQYF	TGCGCCAGCAGTGAAAGGAGCGAGCAGTACTTC
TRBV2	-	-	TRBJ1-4	CASRQAPGEKLFF	TGTGCCAGCAGACAGGCGCCCGGTGAAAAACTGTTTTTT
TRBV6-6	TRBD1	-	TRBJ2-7	CASSYSHRGPNEEQYF	TGTGCCAGCAGTTACAGCCACAGGGGACCGAACGAGGAGCAGTACTTC
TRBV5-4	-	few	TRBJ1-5	CASSFRPNQPQHF	TGTGCCAGCAGCTTCCGCCCCAATCAGCCCCAGCATTTT
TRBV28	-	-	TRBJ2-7	CASSDPYEQYF	TGTGCCAGCAGTGACCCCTACGAGCAGTACTTC
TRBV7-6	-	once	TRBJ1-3	CASSLEFGSSGNTIYF	TGTGCCAGCAGCTTAGAGTTCGGGAGCTCTGGAAACACCATATATTTT
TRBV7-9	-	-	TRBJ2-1	CASSSRVSGSYNEQFF	TGTGCCAGCAGCTCACGGGTTAGCGGCTCCTACAATGAGCAGTTCTTC
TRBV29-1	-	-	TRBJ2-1	CSVEDLYSRLQFF	TGCAGCGTTGAAGATCTTTATAGTAGACTTCAGTTCTTC
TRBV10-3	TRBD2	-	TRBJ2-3	CAISDLAGESHIWSGTQYF	TGTGCCATCAGTGACTTAGCGGGAGAGAGTCATATTTGGAGTGGTACGCAGTATTTT
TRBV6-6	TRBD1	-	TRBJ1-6	CASSLGQGASPLHF	TGTGCCAGCAGCCTGGGACAGGGAGCCTCACCCCTCCACTTT
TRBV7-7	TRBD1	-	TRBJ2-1	CASSRDRDNEQFF	TGTGCCAGCAGTAGGGACAGGGATAATGAGCAGTTCTTC
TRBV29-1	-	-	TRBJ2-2	CSARGPGAGELFF	TGCAGCGCCCGAGGACCGGGCGCCGGGGAGCTGTTTTTT
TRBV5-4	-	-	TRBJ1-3	CASSAGLAGNTIYF	TGTGCCAGCAGCGCAGGGTTGGCTGGAAACACCATATATTTT
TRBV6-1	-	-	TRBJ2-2	CASRGDFRAGELFF	TGTGCCAGCAGGGGGGACTTCCGCGCCGGGGAGCTGTTTTTT
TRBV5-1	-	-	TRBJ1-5	CASHSGLSNQPQHF	TGCGCCAGCCATTCGGGCTTGAGCAATCAGCCCCAGCATTTT
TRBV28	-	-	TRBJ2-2	CFAVGNTGELFF	TGTTTTGCGGTGGGGAACACCGGGGAGCTGTTTTTT
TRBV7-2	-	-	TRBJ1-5	CASSYRQGNQPQHF	TGTGCCAGCAGCTACCGACAGGGCAATCAGCCCCAGCATTTT
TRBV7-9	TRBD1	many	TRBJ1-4	CASSLNTGARGGKLFF	TGTGCCAGCAGCTTAAATACAGGGGCGAGAGGTGGAAAACTGTTTTTT
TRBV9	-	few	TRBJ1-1	CASSVEFNTEAFF	TGTGCCAGCAGCGTAGAGTTTAACACTGAAGCTTTCTTT
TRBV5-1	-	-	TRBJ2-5	CASSLGLGGRSQETQYF	TGCGCCAGCAGCTTGGGCCTAGGGGGACGTTCACAAGAGACCCAGTACTTC
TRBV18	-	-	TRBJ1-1	CASSPEASNTEAFF	TGTGCCAGCTCACCAGAGGCTTCGAACACTGAAGCTTTCTTT
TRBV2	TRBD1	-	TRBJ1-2	CASSRDRSSSGYTF	TGTGCCAGCAGCCGGGACAGGAGCTCGAGCGGCTACACCTTC
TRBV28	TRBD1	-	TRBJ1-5	CASNLDRGKGPQHF	TGTGCCAGCAACTTGGACAGGGGAAAGGGGCCCCAGCATTTT
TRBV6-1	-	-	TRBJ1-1	CASKPSGAPEAFF	TGTGCCAGCAAACCCTCCGGGGCCCCTGAAGCTTTCTTT
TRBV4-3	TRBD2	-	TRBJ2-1	CASSQDSVLAGGEQFF	TGCGCCAGCAGCCAAGATAGCGTCCTAGCGGGGGGTGAGCAGTTCTTC
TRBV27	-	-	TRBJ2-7	CASSLGAGYEQYF	TGTGCCAGCAGTCTAGGGGCAGGGTACGAGCAGTACTTC
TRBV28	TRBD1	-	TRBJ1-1	CASTFGTENTEAFF	TGTGCCAGCACCTTTGGGACAGAGAACACTGAAGCTTTCTTT
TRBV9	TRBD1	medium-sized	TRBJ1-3	CASSGTGSGNTIYF	TGTGCCAGCAGCGGGACAGGCTCTGGAAACACCATATATTTT
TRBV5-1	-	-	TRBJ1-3	CASSQLGSHNSGTIYF	TGCGCCAGCAGCCAGTTAGGGTCCCACAACAGCGGCACCATATATTTT
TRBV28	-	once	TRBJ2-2	CASSPATGELFF	TGTGCCAGCAGCCCCGCTACCGGGGAGCTGTTTTTT
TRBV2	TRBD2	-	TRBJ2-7	CASSGLAGGYEQYF	TGTGCCAGCAGTGGCCTAGCGGGAGGTTACGAGCAGTACTTC
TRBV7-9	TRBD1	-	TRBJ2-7	CASSLDARGIDEQYF	TGTGCCAGCAGCTTAGATGCCAGGGGGATCGACGAGCAGTACTTC
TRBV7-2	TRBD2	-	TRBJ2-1	CASSTRTSGSDEQFF	TGTGCCAGCAGTACGCGGACTAGCGGGAGCGATGAGCAGTTCTTC
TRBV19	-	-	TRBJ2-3	CASSIGGTVGADTQYF	TGTGCCAGTAGTATCGGAGGGACAGTTGGCGCAGATACGCAGTATTTT
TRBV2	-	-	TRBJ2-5	CASSEGRDETQYF	TGTGCCAGCAGCGAGGGCAGGGACGAGACCCAGTACTTC
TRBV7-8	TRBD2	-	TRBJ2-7	CASSFPGGGEYEQYF	TGTGCCAGCAGCTTCCCGGGCGGGGGGGAATACGAGCAGTACTTC
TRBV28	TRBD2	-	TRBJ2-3	CATETAGGRGAGGITDTQYF	TGTGCCACCGAAACCGCCGGGGGGCGCGGGGCGGGAGGCATCACAGATACGCAGTATTTT
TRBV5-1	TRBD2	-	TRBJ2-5	CASTPRTSGSGETQYF	TGCGCCAGCACCCCGAGGACTAGCGGGAGCGGGGAGACCCAGTACTTC
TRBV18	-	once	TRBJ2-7	CASSPGHTYEQYF	TGTGCCAGCTCACCGGGACATACCTACGAGCAGTACTTC
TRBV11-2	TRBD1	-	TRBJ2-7	CASSWTGDRSYEQYF	TGTGCCAGCAGCTGGACAGGGGACCGTAGCTACGAGCAGTACTTC
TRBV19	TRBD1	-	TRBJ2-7	CASSDETGTGSYEQYF	TGTGCCAGTAGTGATGAGACAGGGACGGGATCCTACGAGCAGTACTTC